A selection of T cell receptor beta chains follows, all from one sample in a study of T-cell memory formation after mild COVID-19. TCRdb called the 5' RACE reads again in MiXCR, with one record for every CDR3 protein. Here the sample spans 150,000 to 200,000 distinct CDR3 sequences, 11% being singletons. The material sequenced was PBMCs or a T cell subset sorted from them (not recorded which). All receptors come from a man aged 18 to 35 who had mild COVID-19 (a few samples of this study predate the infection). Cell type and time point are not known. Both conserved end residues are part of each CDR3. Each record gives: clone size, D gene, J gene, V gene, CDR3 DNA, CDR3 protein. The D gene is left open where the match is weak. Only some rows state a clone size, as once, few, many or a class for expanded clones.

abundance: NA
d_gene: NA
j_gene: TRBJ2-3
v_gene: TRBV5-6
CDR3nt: TGTGCCAGCAGCCAGAGCGGGCTGGGTACGCAGTATTTT
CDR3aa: CASSQSGLGTQYF

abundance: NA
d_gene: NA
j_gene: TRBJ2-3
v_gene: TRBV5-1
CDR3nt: TGCGCCAGCAGTGGAAGTCACAGCACAGATACGCAGTATTTT
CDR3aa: CASSGSHSTDTQYF

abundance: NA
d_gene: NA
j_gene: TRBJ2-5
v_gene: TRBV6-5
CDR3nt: TGTGCCAGCCGCCAGGGTAATTGGCAGACCCAGTACTTC
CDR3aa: CASRQGNWQTQYF

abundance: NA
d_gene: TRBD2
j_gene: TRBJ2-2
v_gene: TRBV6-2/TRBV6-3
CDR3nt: TGTGCCAGCAGCCTGACTAGCGGGGGGACCGGGGAGCTGTTTTTT
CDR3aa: CASSLTSGGTGELFF

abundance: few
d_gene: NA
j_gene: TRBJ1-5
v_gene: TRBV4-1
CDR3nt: TGCGCCAGCAGCCAAGATCAGGCGATTGGACCCCAGCATTTT
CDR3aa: CASSQDQAIGPQHF

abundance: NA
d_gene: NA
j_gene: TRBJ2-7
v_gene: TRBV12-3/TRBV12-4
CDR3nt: TGTGCCAGCAGGAGGACATCAGGACACTACGAGCAGTACTTC
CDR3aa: CASRRTSGHYEQYF

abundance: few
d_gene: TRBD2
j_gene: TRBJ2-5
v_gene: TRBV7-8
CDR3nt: TGTGCCAGCAGCTATCGCCTAGCGGGGAGGGGAGAGACCCAGTACTTC
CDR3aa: CASSYRLAGRGETQYF

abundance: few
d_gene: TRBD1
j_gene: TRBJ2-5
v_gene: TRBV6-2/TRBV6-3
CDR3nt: TGTGCCAGCAGTAAGGACAGGGCTTTGGAGACCCAGTACTTC
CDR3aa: CASSKDRALETQYF

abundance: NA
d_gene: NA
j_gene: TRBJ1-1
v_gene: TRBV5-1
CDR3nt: TGCGCCAGCAGCTCGACGACCGGGGGGAACACTGAAGCTTTCTTT
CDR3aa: CASSSTTGGNTEAFF

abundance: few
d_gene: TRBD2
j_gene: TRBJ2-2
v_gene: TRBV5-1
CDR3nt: TGCGCCAGCAGCTTGGATCGTGGCGGGGGCACCGGGGAGCTGTTTTTT
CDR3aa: CASSLDRGGGTGELFF

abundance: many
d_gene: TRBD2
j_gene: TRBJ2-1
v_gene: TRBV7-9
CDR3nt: TGTGCCAGCAGCTTAGCCCTAGCGGGGGCGTACAATGAGCAGTTCTTC
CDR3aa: CASSLALAGAYNEQFF

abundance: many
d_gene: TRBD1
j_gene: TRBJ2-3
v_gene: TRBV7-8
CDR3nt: TGTGCCAGCAGCTTCCGGGACAGGGGTAGAGATACGCAGTATTTT
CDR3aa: CASSFRDRGRDTQYF

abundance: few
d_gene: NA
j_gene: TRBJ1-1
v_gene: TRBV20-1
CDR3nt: TGCAGTGCTAGAGATCTGAGGGGCGCCACTGAAGCTTTCTTT
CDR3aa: CSARDLRGATEAFF

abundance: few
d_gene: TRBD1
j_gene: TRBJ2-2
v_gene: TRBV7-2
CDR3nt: TGTGCCAGCAGGACAGGGGGCACCGGGGAGCTGTTTTTT
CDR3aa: CASRTGGTGELFF

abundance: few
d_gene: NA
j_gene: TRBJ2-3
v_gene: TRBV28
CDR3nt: TGTGCCAGCAGCCATTATCAGGGCGGGACAGATACGCAGTATTTT
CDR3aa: CASSHYQGGTDTQYF

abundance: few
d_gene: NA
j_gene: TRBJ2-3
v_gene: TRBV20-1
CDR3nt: TGCAGTGCTAGAGATCCTCGTATGGTGGATACGCAGTATTTT
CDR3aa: CSARDPRMVDTQYF

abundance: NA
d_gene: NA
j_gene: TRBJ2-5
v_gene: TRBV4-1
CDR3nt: TGCGCCAGCAGCCAAGAAGGCAGGGGACACGAGACCCAGTACTTC
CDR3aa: CASSQEGRGHETQYF

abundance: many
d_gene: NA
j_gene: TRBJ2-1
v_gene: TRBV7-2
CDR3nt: TGTGCCAGCAGCTTAGGTCCCGGGGGCCCCTACAATGAGCAGTTCTTC
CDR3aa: CASSLGPGGPYNEQFF

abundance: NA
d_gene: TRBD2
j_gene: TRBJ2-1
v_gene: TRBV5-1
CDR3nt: TGCGCCAGCAGCTTAAGGACTAGCGGGGGGAACACCTACAATGAGCAGTTCTTC
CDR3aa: CASSLRTSGGNTYNEQFF

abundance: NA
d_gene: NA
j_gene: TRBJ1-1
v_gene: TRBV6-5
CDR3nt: TGTGCCAGCAGCCGCCGGGTGAACACTGAAGCTTTCTTT
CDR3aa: CASSRRVNTEAFF

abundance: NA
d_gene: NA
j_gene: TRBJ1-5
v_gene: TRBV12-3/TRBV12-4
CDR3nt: TGTGCCAGCAGTTTAGACGCCACACCCCAGCATTTT
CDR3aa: CASSLDATPQHF

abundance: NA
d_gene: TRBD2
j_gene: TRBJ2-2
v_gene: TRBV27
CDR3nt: TGTGCCAGCAGCCTCGGGGGGGTCAACACCGGGGAGCTGTTTTTT
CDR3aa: CASSLGGVNTGELFF

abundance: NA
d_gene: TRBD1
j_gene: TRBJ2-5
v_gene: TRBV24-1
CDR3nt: TGTGCCACCAGTGAGCATCGGGCAGGGGGAGAGACCCAGTACTTC
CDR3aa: CATSEHRAGGETQYF

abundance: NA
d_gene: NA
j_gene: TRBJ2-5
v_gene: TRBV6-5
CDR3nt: TGTGCCAGCAGTTACGGAGCAGCCAGCCAAGAGACCCAGTACTTC
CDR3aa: CASSYGAASQETQYF

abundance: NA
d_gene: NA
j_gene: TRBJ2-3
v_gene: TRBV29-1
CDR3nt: TGCGGCGGCCGCAGGGGCGTTGGAACAGATACGCAGTATTTT
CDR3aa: CGGRRGVGTDTQYF

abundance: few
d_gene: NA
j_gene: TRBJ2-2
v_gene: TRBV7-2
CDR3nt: TGTGCCAGCAGTTGGACCGGGGAGCTGTTTTTT
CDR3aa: CASSWTGELFF

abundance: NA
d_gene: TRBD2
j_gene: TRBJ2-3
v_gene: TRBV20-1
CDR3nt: TGCAGTGCTCTTCCCAGCGGGGGATTTAGCACAGATACGCAGTATTTT
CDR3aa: CSALPSGGFSTDTQYF

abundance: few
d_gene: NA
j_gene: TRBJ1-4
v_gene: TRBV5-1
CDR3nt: TGCGCCAGCAGCCGGGATGCCAATGAAAAACTGTTTTTT
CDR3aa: CASSRDANEKLFF

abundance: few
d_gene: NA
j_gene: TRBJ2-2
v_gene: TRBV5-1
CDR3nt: TGCGCCAGCAGCTTGAGGGAGCTGTTTTTT
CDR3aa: CASSLRELFF

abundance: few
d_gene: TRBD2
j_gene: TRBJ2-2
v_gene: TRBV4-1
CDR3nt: TGCGCCAGCAGCCAAGCCCCGGGGGGGTATGGGGAGCTGTTTTTT
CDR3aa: CASSQAPGGYGELFF

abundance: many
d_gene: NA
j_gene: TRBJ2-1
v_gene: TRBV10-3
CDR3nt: TGTGCCATCAGCGGAACAGGGTCCAATGAGCAGTTCTTC
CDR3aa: CAISGTGSNEQFF